Below are 8 T cell receptor beta chains sequenced from a single sample in a study of regulatory T cells in long-lasting Graves disease. iRepertoire HTBI primers and Arm-PCR of CDR3 regions built TCR beta libraries. TCRdb analysed the multiplex PCR reads with MiXCR anew, one entry per CDR3 protein. The sample yields under 450,000 distinct CDR3 sequences, about 16% seen once. Time point reported: newly diagnosed GD, antithyroid drugs for less than 3 months. Preparation of the TCR library used RNA extracted from PBMCs. These same data were also listed under a study on T cells in Graves' hyperthyroidism and ophthalmopathy.

This sample comprised peripheral blood mononuclear cells (PBMCs), obtained at new diagnosis, from a patient treated with antithyroid drugs. These receptors all come from a young woman with Graves disease.

This clonotype was found a few times. The rearrangement links TRBV18 to TRBJ1-3; D gene uncertain. Trimming removed 3 bases at V and 0 bases at J, with 6 bases between. The germline gives CDR1 KGHSH, CDR2 LQKENI. There are 14 residues in the CDR3. The CDR3 here is CASSPAGSGNTIYF. DNA for the CDR3: TGTGCCAGCTCACCCGCGGGCTCTGGAAACACCATATATTTT.

The sample holds many counts of this clonotype. The chain employs TRBV11-2 and TRBJ2-3; 9 bases align to TRBD2. V lost 5 bases and J lost 3; bases outside the gene matches: 12. In germline, CDR1 is SGHAT, CDR2 FQNNGV. The CDR3 has 17 amino acids. CDR3 sequence: CASSIRLAGGGTDTQYF. CDR3 nucleotides: TGTGCCAGCAGCATACGCCTTGCGGGGGGGGGGACAGATACGCAGTATTTT.

This clonotype was recorded at least ten times. V and J are TRBV3-1 and TRBJ2-4; TRBD1 aligns across 8 bases. The germline gives CDR1 LGHDT, CDR2 YNNKEL (reference sequence). The ends lost 0 bases at V and 4 bases at J; junction bases unmatched: 2. The CDR3 contains 15 residues. Here the CDR3 DNA reads TGTGCCAGCAGCCAAGAATGGGACAGGAAAAACATTCAGTACTTC. Its protein is CASSQEWDRKNIQYF.

This clonotype was seen ten or more times. The chain recombines TRBV2 with TRBJ2-1; no reliable D call. The CDR3 contains 11 residues. Trimming took off 4 bases at V and 7 bases at J, with 5 bases between the two ends. CDR1 and CDR2 (germline): SNHLY, FYNNEI. CDR3 sequence reads: CASSVFNEQFF. DNA of the CDR3: TGTGCCAGCAGTGTTTTTAATGAGCAGTTCTTC.

This clonotype was counted many times. This chain links TRBV7-9 with TRBJ2-1; 10 nucleotides line up with TRBD2. J was trimmed by 7 bases and V by 0 bases; bases with no gene match: 6. This CDR3 region has 16 residues. Germline assignment: CDR1 SEHNR and CDR2 FQNEAQ (reference sequence). The CDR3 here is CASSLALAGGLNEQFF. The CDR3 DNA reads as TGTGCCAGCAGCTTAGCGTTAGCGGGAGGTTTAAATGAGCAGTTCTTC.

This clonotype appeared a few times. The chain combines TRBV4-1 with TRBJ2-1, with 8 bases that match TRBD2. CDR1 is MGHRA and CDR2 is YSYEKL in the germline V gene. The CDR3 is made up of 15 amino acids. The junction had 6 bases not matched to a gene; V was cut back by 5 bases and J by 3 bases. The CDR3 is CASSYSGGLYNEQFF. The DNA for the CDR3 is TGCGCCAGCAGCTACAGCGGGGGTCTCTACAATGAGCAGTTCTTC.

This clonotype has a handful of counts. The rearrangement uses TRBV19 and TRBJ1-6; D possibly corresponds to TRBD1 (5 bases). Germline V lookup: CDR1 LNHDA, CDR2 SQIVND (reference sequence). This CDR3 has 13 residues. V was trimmed by 6 bases and J by 6 bases, leaving 9 bases between them. The CDR3 region has the DNA TGTGCCAGTAGCGGGACGAGTAATTCACCCCTCCACTTT. Translating gives CASSGTSNSPLHF. Full variable domain (outside the CDR3, taken from reference TRBV19 and TRBJ1-6): DGGITQSPKYLFRKEGQNVTLSCEQNLNHDAMYWYRQDPGQGLRLIYYSQIVNDFQKGDIAEGYSVSREKKESFPLTVTSAQKNPTAFYLCASSGTSNSPLHFGNGTRLTVT.

This clonotype was seen many times. The J gene is TRBJ2-7, the V gene TRBV6-2 or TRBV6-3, with 7 bases matching TRBD1. CDR1 and CDR2 (germline): MNHEY, SVGEGT. V was clipped by 5 bases and J by 0 bases; unmatched bases: 10. This CDR3 contains 16 residues. The CDR3 loop reads CASSKVTGTASYEQYF. The CDR3 nucleotides read TGTGCCAGCAGTAAAGTTACCGGGACAGCCTCCTACGAGCAGTACTTC.